This TCR beta chain was documented in a study of cytomegalovirus exposure and HLA in healthy donors. Both 60 Vbeta primers and 13 Jbeta primers went into the PCR. Using immunoSEQ multiplex PCR, the repertoire was profiled, and TCRdb retains in-frame clones only, with some absent. The sample lists approximately 170,000 clones; roughly 83% were seen once. Notes on the study in general: Previously analyzed data showed that most TCR beta V segments were productive at a frequency of about 87% or about 30%. Among the most significant clusters, several appeared linked to common viral pathogens in a later analysis.

This clone is a singleton in its sample. Its antigen is still unknown. J was trimmed by 2 bases and V by 4 bases; bases with no gene match: 8. The CDR3 is 16 residues long. Germline CDR1 is MNHNY and CDR2 is SVGAGI (reference sequence). This chain joins TRBV6-6 and TRBJ1-5; 7 positions match TRBD1. The sequenced material came from PBMCs. This clonotype was sampled from a boy under 10 years old in good health and CMV-seronegative. For the CDR3, the DNA is TGTGCCAGCAGTTCCAAGGGGGCCGTCGGCAATCAGCCCCAGCATTTT. It is translated as CASSSKGAVGNQPQHF.